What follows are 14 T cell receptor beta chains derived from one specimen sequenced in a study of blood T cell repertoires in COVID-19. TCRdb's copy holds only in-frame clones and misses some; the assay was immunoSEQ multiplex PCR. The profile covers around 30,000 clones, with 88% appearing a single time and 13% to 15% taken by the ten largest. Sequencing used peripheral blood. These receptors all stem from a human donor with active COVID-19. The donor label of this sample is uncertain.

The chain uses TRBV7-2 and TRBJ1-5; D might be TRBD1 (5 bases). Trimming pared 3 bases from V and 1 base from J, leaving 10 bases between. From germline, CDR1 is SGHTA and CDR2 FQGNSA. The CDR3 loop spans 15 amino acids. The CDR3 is CASSLQGRSNQPQHF. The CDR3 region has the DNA TGTGCCAGCAGCTTGCAGGGTAGGAGCAATCAGCCCCAGCATTTT.

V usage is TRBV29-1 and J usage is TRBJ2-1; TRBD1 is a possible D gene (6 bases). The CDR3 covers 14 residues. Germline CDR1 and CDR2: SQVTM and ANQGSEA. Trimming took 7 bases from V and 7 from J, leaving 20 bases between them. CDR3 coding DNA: TGCAGCGGTCTCCGGGACACAACGAGGAATGAGCAGTTCTTC. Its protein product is CSGLRDTTRNEQFF.

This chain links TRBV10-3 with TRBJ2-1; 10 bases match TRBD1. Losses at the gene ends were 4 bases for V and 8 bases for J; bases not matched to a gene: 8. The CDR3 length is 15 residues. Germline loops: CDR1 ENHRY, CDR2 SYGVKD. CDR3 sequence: CAISGAGQGYHEQFF. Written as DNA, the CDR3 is TGTGCCATCAGTGGTGCGGGACAGGGGTATCATGAGCAGTTCTTC.

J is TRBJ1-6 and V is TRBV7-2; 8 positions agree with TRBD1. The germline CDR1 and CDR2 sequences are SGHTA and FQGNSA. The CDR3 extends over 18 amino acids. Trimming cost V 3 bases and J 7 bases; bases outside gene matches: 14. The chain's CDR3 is CASSFITLIRGPNSPLHF. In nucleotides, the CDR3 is TGTGCCAGCAGCTTCATCACCCTGATCAGGGGGCCGAATTCACCCCTCCACTTT.

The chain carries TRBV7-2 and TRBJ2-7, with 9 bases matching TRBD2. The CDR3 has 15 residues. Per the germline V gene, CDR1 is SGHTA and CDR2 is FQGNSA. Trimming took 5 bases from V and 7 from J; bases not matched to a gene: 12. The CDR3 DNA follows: TGTGCCAGCAGCGTGGGGAACAAGCGGGGGGAAGAGCAGTACTTC. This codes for CASSVGNKRGEEQYF.

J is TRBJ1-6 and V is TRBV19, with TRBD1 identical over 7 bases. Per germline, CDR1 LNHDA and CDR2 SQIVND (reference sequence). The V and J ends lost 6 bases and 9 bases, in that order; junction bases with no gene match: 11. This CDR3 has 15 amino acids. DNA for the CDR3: TGTGCCAGTAGGCTTGACAGGGACGGACGTTCACCCCTCCACTTT. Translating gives CASRLDRDGRSPLHF.

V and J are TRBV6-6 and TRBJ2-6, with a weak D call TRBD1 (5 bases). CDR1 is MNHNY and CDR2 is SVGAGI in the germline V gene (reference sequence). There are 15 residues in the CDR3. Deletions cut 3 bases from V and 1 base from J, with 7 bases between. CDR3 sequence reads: CASSYYRSGANVLTF. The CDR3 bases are TGTGCCAGCAGTTATTACAGGTCTGGGGCCAACGTCCTGACTTTC.

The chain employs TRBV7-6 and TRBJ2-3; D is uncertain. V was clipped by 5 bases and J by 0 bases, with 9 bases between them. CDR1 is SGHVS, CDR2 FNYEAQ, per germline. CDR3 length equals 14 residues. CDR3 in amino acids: CASSPYSSTDTQYF. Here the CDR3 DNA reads TGTGCCAGCAGCCCCTACTCTAGCACAGATACGCAGTATTTT.

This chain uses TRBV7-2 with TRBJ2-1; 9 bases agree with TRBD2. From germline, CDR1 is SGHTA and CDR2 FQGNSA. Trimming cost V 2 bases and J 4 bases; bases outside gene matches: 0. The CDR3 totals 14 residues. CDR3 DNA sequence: TGTGCCAGCAGCTTACTAGCGGGGTACAATGAGCAGTTCTTC. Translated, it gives CASSLLAGYNEQFF.

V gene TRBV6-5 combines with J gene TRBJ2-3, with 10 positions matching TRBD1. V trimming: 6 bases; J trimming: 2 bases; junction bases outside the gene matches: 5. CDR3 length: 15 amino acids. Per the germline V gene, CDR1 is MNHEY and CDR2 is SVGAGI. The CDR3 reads CASRPGQGDTDTQYF. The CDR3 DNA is TGTGCCAGCAGACCAGGACAGGGGGACACAGATACGCAGTATTTT.

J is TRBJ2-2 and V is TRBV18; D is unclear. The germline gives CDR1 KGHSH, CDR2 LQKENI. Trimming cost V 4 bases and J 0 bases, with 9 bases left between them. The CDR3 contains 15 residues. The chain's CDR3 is CASSRGHANTGELFF. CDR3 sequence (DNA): TGTGCCAGCTCACGAGGCCACGCGAACACCGGGGAGCTGTTTTTT.

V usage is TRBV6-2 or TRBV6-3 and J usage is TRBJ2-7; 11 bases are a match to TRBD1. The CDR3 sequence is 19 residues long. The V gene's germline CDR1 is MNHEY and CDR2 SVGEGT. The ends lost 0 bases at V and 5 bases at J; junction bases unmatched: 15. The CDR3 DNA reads TGTGCCAGCAGTTACTCGTCCCCTTACATGGCGGGACAGGGGGACGAGCAGTACTTC. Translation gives CASSYSSPYMAGQGDEQYF.

The chain's CDR3 is CAISDPGQGLSYEQYF. The CDR3 DNA sequence: TGTGCCATCAGTGATCCTGGACAGGGTCTCTCCTACGAGCAGTACTTC. The chain links TRBV10-3 to TRBJ2-7; 8 nucleotides match TRBD1. The germline V gene has CDR1 ENHRY and CDR2 SYGVKD. Unmatched junction bases numbered 7, after V lost 3 bases and J lost 0 bases. The CDR3 totals 16 residues.

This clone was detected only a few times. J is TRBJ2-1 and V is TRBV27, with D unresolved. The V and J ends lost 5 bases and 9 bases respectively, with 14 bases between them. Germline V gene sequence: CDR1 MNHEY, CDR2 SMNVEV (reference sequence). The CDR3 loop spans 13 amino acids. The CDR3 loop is CASSPTKLFEQFF. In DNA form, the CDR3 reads TGTGCCAGCAGTCCAACAAAGTTATTTGAGCAGTTCTTC.